This TCR beta chain was recovered during a study of patients and donors after allogeneic stem cell transplantation. From the RT-PCR reads, TCRdb called clonotypes with MiXCR, one entry per CDR3 protein. The sample contains about a million distinct CDR3 sequences, about 20% of which appear only once. The sample consisted of blood, either unsorted or a sorted T cell fraction (not recorded which). This TCR came from a human donor who was either an allogeneic HSCT recipient or a stem cell or donor lymphocyte infusion donor (not recorded which). It is not recorded whose cells these are; they may come from a transplant donor.

CDR3 region: CASSQDHPIAGGVTGELFF. For the CDR3, the DNA is TGTGCCAGCAGCCAAGATCACCCTATAGCGGGAGGGGTCACCGGGGAGCTGTTTTTT. The chain employs TRBV14 and TRBJ2-2; 11 bases fit TRBD2. Germline CDR1 is SGHDN and CDR2 is FVKESK. This CDR3 comprises 19 residues. The V and J ends lost 0 bases and 4 bases, in that order; junction bases with no gene match: 10.